This T cell receptor (beta chain) is from a study of blood T cell repertoires in COVID-19. Background on the study: Both acute and convalescent COVID-19 samples were obtained from the United States, Italy and Spain. Nucleic acid was either cDNA or gDNA, and it came from T cells, B-cell-depleted T cells, or PBMCs.

The germline CDR1 and CDR2 sequences are SGHDT and YYEEEE. This CDR3 has 19 residues. V shed 1 base, J shed 4 bases, and the junction held 13 bases outside the gene matches. Per the study methods: Nucleated cell number was recorded as an estimate derived from reference gene primer amplification. Sequenced by immunoSEQ multiplex PCR; TCRdb stores in-frame clones only, minus some. V and J calls and clone size are as listed in that table; D and trimming were resolved from the DNA. This sample has 100,000 or so clones, with about 88% found just once. The chain joins TRBV5-6 to TRBJ1-6, with 8 bases that match TRBD1. The TCR originated in a man aged 50-59 years with active or convalescent COVID-19. The sample was peripheral blood. The CDR3 DNA is TGTGCCAGCAGCTTGACCCCGGGACAGGTTTATTCTTATAATTCACCCCTCCACTTT. Amino acids: CASSLTPGQVYSYNSPLHF.